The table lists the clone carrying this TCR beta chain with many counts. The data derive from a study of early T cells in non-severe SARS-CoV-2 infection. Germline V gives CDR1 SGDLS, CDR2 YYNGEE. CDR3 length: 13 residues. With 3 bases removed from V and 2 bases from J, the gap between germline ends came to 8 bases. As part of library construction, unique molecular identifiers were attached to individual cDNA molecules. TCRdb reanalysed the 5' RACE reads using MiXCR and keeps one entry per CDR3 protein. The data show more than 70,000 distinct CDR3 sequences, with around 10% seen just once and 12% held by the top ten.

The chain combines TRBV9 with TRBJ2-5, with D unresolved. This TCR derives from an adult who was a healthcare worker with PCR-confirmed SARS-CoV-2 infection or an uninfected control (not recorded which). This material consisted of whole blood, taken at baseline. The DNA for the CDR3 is TGTGCCAGCAGCGGGATAGCTCAAGAGACCCAGTACTTC. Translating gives CASSGIAQETQYF.